This T cell receptor beta chain was captured by sequencing in a study of cytomegalovirus exposure and HLA in healthy donors. With 4 bases removed from V and 0 bases from J, the gap between germline ends came to 11 bases. Germline V gene sequence: CDR1 LNHDA, CDR2 SQIVND (reference sequence). CDR3 length: 15 amino acids. Only in-frame clones appear in the TCRdb table, and some are missing; sequencing was by immunoSEQ multiplex PCR. The data show about 82,000 clones, with roughly 94% seen just once and approximately 0.69% held by the top ten. The sequenced material came from PBMCs. The clonotype was recovered from a woman aged 18-30 years in good health and CMV-seronegative. The chain combines TRBV19 with TRBJ2-3; D unresolved. This CDR3 reads CASSKASKSTDTQYF. In nucleotides, the CDR3 is TGTGCCAGTAGTAAAGCCTCCAAAAGCACAGATACGCAGTATTTT.